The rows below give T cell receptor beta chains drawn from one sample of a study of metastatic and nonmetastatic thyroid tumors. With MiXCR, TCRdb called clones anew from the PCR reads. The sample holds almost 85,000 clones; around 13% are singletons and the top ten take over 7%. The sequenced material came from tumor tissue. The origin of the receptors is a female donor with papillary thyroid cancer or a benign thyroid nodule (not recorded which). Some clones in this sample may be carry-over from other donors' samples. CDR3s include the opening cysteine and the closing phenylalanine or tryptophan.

cdr3_aa: CASSPYRGSSYEQYF
j_call: TRBJ2-7
v_call: TRBV11-2

cdr3_aa: CASWSGSQGNTIYF
j_call: TRBJ1-3
v_call: TRBV7-9

cdr3_aa: CASSYGGQGADTQYF
j_call: TRBJ2-3
v_call: TRBV27

cdr3_aa: CASSHRSGQKRDDGYTF
j_call: TRBJ1-2
v_call: TRBV7-3

cdr3_aa: CASSGATLAGYRDTQYF
j_call: TRBJ2-3
v_call: TRBV28

cdr3_aa: CASSRLAGLSYEQYF
j_call: TRBJ2-7
v_call: TRBV11-3

cdr3_aa: CASSLGPGHYTDTQYF
j_call: TRBJ2-3
v_call: TRBV5-4

cdr3_aa: CASSLEGRSYEQYF
j_call: TRBJ2-7
v_call: TRBV5-1

cdr3_aa: CASRTVPNSNQPQHF
j_call: TRBJ1-5
v_call: TRBV2

cdr3_aa: CSAPQPGGGSYNEQFF
j_call: TRBJ2-1
v_call: TRBV20-1

cdr3_aa: CASSWVGTGGLAFF
j_call: TRBJ1-1
v_call: TRBV28

cdr3_aa: CSARLPGTTSGTQYF
j_call: TRBJ2-3
v_call: TRBV20-1

cdr3_aa: CASSLGGSNEKLFF
j_call: TRBJ1-4
v_call: TRBV5-5

cdr3_aa: CASSYERGGAFF
j_call: TRBJ1-1
v_call: TRBV6-2/TRBV6-3

cdr3_aa: CASSSGTENYEQYF
j_call: TRBJ2-7
v_call: TRBV6-1

cdr3_aa: CASSSRTGDLTDTQYF
j_call: TRBJ2-3
v_call: TRBV9

cdr3_aa: CASSYGTGSYNEQFF
j_call: TRBJ2-1
v_call: TRBV12-3/TRBV12-4

cdr3_aa: CSARGRDLPPYEQYF
j_call: TRBJ2-7
v_call: TRBV20-1

cdr3_aa: CASSSGTVDNSPLHF
j_call: TRBJ1-6
v_call: TRBV28

cdr3_aa: CASSLPGSGTEAFF
j_call: TRBJ1-1
v_call: TRBV7-3

cdr3_aa: CASSLSGTGSYNEQFF
j_call: TRBJ2-1
v_call: TRBV7-6

cdr3_aa: CASSPRQGGTDTQYF
j_call: TRBJ2-3
v_call: TRBV6-1

cdr3_aa: CASSLQGTGELFF
j_call: TRBJ2-2
v_call: TRBV27

cdr3_aa: CASRTGTANTEAFF
j_call: TRBJ1-1
v_call: TRBV12-3/TRBV12-4

cdr3_aa: CASSLGGERAPLHF
j_call: TRBJ1-6
v_call: TRBV7-3

cdr3_aa: CSARSTGERHVKETQYF
j_call: TRBJ2-5
v_call: TRBV20-1

cdr3_aa: CASSGEMDLGYTF
j_call: TRBJ1-2
v_call: TRBV9

cdr3_aa: CAWSVHAYEQYF
j_call: TRBJ2-7
v_call: TRBV30

cdr3_aa: CASSPTTRETQYF
j_call: TRBJ2-5
v_call: TRBV18

cdr3_aa: CASSRGPGTGTAYNEQFF
j_call: TRBJ2-1
v_call: TRBV5-1

cdr3_aa: CASSLREDGYEQYF
j_call: TRBJ2-7
v_call: TRBV27

cdr3_aa: CASSHFGSHEQFF
j_call: TRBJ2-1
v_call: TRBV18

cdr3_aa: CASSPGTSNQPQHF
j_call: TRBJ1-5
v_call: TRBV18

cdr3_aa: CASSSPYRPGELFF
j_call: TRBJ2-2
v_call: TRBV11-2

cdr3_aa: CASSPVMGGTSGMYEQYF
j_call: TRBJ2-7
v_call: TRBV3-1

cdr3_aa: CASSESQADTQYF
j_call: TRBJ2-3
v_call: TRBV10-1

cdr3_aa: CASGLAGLYNEQFF
j_call: TRBJ2-1
v_call: TRBV5-1

cdr3_aa: CASSLRTPLETQYF
j_call: TRBJ2-5
v_call: TRBV12-3/TRBV12-4

cdr3_aa: CASSLEHHTEAFF
j_call: TRBJ1-1
v_call: TRBV5-4

cdr3_aa: CASSPLAGGLGYEQYF
j_call: TRBJ2-7
v_call: TRBV19

cdr3_aa: CATSDFNRFYGYTF
j_call: TRBJ1-2
v_call: TRBV24-1

cdr3_aa: CASSFGVKGPYEQYF
j_call: TRBJ2-7
v_call: TRBV7-8

cdr3_aa: CASSPWGDRYEQYF
j_call: TRBJ2-7
v_call: TRBV3-1

cdr3_aa: CASSPYSGLYQYYCYTF
j_call: TRBJ1-2
v_call: TRBV6-1

cdr3_aa: CASSLEGQGQETQYF
j_call: TRBJ2-5
v_call: TRBV5-1

cdr3_aa: CASSTSTGGNTEAFF
j_call: TRBJ1-1
v_call: TRBV5-1

cdr3_aa: CASSLDPGLSNTGELFF
j_call: TRBJ2-2
v_call: TRBV11-2

cdr3_aa: CASSPSPLAGSYNEQFF
j_call: TRBJ2-1
v_call: TRBV3-1